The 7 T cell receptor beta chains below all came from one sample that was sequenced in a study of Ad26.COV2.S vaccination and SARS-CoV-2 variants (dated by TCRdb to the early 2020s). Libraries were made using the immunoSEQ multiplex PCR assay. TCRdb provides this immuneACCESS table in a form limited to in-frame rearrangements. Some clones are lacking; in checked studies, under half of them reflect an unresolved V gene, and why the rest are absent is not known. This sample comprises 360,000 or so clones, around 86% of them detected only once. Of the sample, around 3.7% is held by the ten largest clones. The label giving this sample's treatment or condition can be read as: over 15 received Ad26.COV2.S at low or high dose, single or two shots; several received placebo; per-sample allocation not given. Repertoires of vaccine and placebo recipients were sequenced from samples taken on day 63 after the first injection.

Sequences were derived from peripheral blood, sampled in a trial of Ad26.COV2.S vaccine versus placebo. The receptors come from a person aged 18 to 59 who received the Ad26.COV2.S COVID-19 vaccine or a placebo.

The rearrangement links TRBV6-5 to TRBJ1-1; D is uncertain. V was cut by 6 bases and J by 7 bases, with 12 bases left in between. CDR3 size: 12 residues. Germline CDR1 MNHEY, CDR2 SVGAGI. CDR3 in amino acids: CASRSFGDEAFF. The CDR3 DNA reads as TGTGCCAGCAGGAGTTTCGGGGATGAAGCTTTCTTT.

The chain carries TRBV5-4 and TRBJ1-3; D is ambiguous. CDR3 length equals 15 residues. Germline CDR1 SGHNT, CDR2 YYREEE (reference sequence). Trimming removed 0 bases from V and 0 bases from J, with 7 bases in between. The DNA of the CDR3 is TGTGCCAGCAGCTTGGGGCCTGACTCTGGAAACACCATATATTTT. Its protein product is CASSLGPDSGNTIYF.

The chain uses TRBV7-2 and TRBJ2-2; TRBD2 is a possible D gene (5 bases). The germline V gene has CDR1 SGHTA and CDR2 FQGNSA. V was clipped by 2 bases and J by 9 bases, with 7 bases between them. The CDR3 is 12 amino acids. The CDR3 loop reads CASSLTGRELFF. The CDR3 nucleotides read TGTGCCAGCAGCTTAACGGGGAGGGAGCTGTTTTTT.

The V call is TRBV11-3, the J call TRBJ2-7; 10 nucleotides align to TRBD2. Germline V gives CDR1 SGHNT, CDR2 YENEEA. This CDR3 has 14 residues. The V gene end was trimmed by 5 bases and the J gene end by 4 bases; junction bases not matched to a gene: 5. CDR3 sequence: CASSTTSGAYEQYF. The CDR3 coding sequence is TGTGCCAGCAGCACTACTAGCGGGGCTTACGAGCAGTACTTC.

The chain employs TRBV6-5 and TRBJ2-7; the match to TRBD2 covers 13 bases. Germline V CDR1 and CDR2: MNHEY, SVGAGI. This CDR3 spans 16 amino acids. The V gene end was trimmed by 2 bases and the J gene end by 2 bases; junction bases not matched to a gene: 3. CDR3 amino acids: CASSYGGTSGTYEQYF. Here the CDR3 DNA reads TGTGCCAGCAGTTACGGGGGGACTAGCGGGACCTACGAGCAGTACTTC.

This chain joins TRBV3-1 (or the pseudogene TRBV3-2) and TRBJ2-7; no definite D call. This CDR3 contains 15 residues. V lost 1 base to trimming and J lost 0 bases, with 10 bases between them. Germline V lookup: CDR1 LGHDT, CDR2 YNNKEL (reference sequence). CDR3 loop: CASSQGWGSSYEQYF. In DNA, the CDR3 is TGTGCCAGCAGCCAAGGGTGGGGTAGCTCCTACGAGCAGTACTTC.

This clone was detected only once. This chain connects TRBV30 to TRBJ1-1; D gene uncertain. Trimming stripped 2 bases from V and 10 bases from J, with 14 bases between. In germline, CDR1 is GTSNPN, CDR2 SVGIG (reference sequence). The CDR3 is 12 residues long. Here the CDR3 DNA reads TGTGCCTGGAGTCGGGAGATCTGGGGAGCTTTCTTT. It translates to CAWSREIWGAFF.